The 16 T cell receptor beta chains listed next were all sequenced from one sample in a study of molecular identifiers for immune sequencing clone quantification (dated by TCRdb to the late 2010s). Preparation of the library involved PCR. Sequencer: NextSeq 500. TCRdb applied fastp at Q25 and MiXCR to the public reads, then kept only in-frame beta chains. Merged by CDR3 protein, the rows form single entries marked with the most common genes and DNA. Here the sample has some 89,000 distinct CDR3 sequences; roughly a quarter occur a single time. The top ten clones comprise roughly 1% of the sample. Specimen: naive CD8+ T cells from blood, with Jurkat cell RNA spiked in. The sample's cell subset or site label is to be understood as: FACS-sorted CD8+CD4-CCR7+CD45RA+ naive T cells. Source of these receptors: a human donor in good health. Some libraries in this study had Jurkat cell RNA spiked in.

As regards this clonotype: This clone may be a read error of a much larger clone one base away. The rearrangement links TRBV11-2 to TRBJ2-5; D ambiguous. Germline V gives CDR1 SGHAT, CDR2 FQNNGV. CDR3 size: 15 residues. In nucleotides, the CDR3 is TGTGCCAGCAGCTTAGAGGCTACCCACCAAGCGACCCAGTACTTC. Residues: CASSLEATHQATQYF.

The table lists this clonotype with many counts. V usage is TRBV15 and J usage is TRBJ1-5; tentatively, D is TRBD1 (5 bases). V was shortened by 1 base and J by 3 bases, with 7 bases between the two germline ends. Germline CDR1 LNHNV, CDR2 YYDKDF (reference sequence). The CDR3 is made up of 14 amino acids. DNA of the CDR3: TGTGCCACCAGCAGAGGAGGGGACAATCAGCCCCAGCATTTT. The encoded protein is CATSRGGDNQPQHF.

This clonotype appeared a single time. A much larger clone is a single base away; this may be a read error. This sequence joins TRBV30 and TRBJ1-1; D is unresolved. Looked up from germline, CDR1 is GTSNPN and CDR2 is SVGIG (reference sequence). The CDR3 length is 12 residues. In DNA form, the CDR3 reads TGTACCTGGACTTTAGATGACACTGAAGCTTTCTTT. As protein: CTWTLDDTEAFF.

This clonotype was counted at least ten times. V usage is TRBV4-2 and J usage is TRBJ1-1; 8 bases are a match to TRBD1. The CDR3 is made up of 17 amino acids. The V segment lost 2 bases and the J segment 0 bases; nucleotides outside the gene matches: 8. CDR1 and CDR2 (germline): LGHNA, YNFKEQ. This CDR3 reads CASSQQARTGMNTEAFF. The DNA for the CDR3 is TGTGCCAGCAGCCAACAGGCTAGGACAGGGATGAACACTGAAGCTTTCTTT.

This clonotype has a count of ten or more. This sequence joins TRBV10-2 and TRBJ2-7; D is unresolved. The CDR3 is 14 amino acids. Trimming cost V 6 bases and J 0 bases, with 12 bases left between them. From germline, CDR1 is WSHSY and CDR2 SAAADI. The CDR3: CASSPEWDSYEQYF. CDR3 nucleotide sequence: TGCGCCAGCAGCCCGGAGTGGGACTCCTACGAGCAGTACTTC.

This clonotype has at least ten counts. This chain uses TRBV6-1 with TRBJ2-3, with D unclear. This CDR3 comprises 10 residues. Germline values: CDR1 MNHNS, CDR2 SASEGT. The V end was cut by 10 bases, the J end by 1 base, with 3 bases between. The CDR3, as DNA: TGTGCCACACGCACAGATACGCAGTATTTT. This encodes CATRTDTQYF.

Ten or more counts support this clonotype. The V gene is TRBV5-1, the J gene TRBJ2-1; D uncertain. CDR3 length: 14 amino acids. In germline, CDR1 is SGHRS, CDR2 YFSETQ. V was pared by 2 bases and J by 6 bases, with 12 bases between. CDR3 in DNA: TGCGCCAGCAGCTTCGCCGGAAGGTTCAATGAGCAGTTCTTC. This codes for CASSFAGRFNEQFF. Combining the CDR3 with reference TRBV5-1 and TRBJ2-1 gives the whole variable domain KAGVTQTPRYLIKTRGQQVTLSCSPISGHRSVSWYQQTPGQGLQFLFEYFSETQRNKGNFPGRFSGRQFSNSRSEMNVSTLELGDSALYLCASSFAGRFNEQFFGPGTRLTVL.

The chain recombines TRBV19 with TRBJ2-7, with 7 bases matching TRBD1. Germline CDR1 and CDR2: LNHDA and SQIVND (reference sequence). The CDR3 loop spans 16 amino acids. V dropped 4 bases and J dropped 5; count of bases not matched to a gene: 14. In DNA form, the CDR3 reads TGTGCCAGTAGTACCTGGGAGACAGGGAGTCACCACGAGCAGTACTTC. As protein: CASSTWETGSHHEQYF. The full variable domain, rest sourced from reference TRBV19 and TRBJ2-7, is DGGITQSPKYLFRKEGQNVTLSCEQNLNHDAMYWYRQDPGQGLRLIYYSQIVNDFQKGDIAEGYSVSREKKESFPLTVTSAQKNPTAFYLCASSTWETGSHHEQYFGPGTRLTVT.

This clonotype showed up just once. With a much larger clone just one base away, this may be a read error. The CDR3 DNA reads as TGTGCCAGCAGCTCCGGGGCAGGGACAGCAATTGGGGTTCCCGGGGAGCTGTTTTTT. Translated: CASSSGAGTAIGVPGELFF. This chain links TRBV7-9 with TRBJ2-2; 7 nucleotides agree with TRBD1. With V trimmed by 4 bases and J by 6 bases, 20 bases remained unmatched. Germline V lookup: CDR1 SEHNR, CDR2 FQNEAQ (reference sequence). CDR3 length equals 19 residues.

J is TRBJ2-1 and V is TRBV4-1; possible D gene TRBD1, 5 bases. V lost 0 bases, J lost 2 bases, and 11 bases lay in between. Germline assignment: CDR1 MGHRA and CDR2 YSYEKL. The CDR3 has 16 residues. The CDR3, as DNA: TGCGCCAGCAGCCAAGATGCGCGGACAACCTACAATGAGCAGTTCTTC. Translated: CASSQDARTTYNEQFF.

A remark on this clonotype: The final CDR3 position lacks the conserved phenylalanine or tryptophan, pointing to a likely read error. The chain has TRBV9 and TRBJ1-1; 8 nucleotides match TRBD1. V lost 3 bases and J lost 4; bases outside the gene matches: 5. Germline CDR1 SGDLS, CDR2 YYNGEE. There are 14 residues in the CDR3. The CDR3 is CASSGDQGATEAFL. The CDR3 nucleotides are TGTGCCAGCAGCGGGGATCAGGGGGCCACTGAAGCTTTCCTT.

At least ten counts were recorded for this clonotype. The chain recombines TRBV27 with TRBJ1-6, with 7 positions matching TRBD1. The CDR3 is 14 amino acids. The junction had 7 bases not matched to a gene; V was cut back by 6 bases and J by 8 bases. CDR1 is MNHEY and CDR2 is SMNVEV in the germline V gene (reference sequence). This CDR3 is CASRPGQAYSPLHF. In DNA, the CDR3 is TGTGCCAGCAGACCCGGACAGGCCTATTCACCCCTCCACTTT.

As to this clonotype: A much larger clone is a single base away; this may be a read error. The CDR3 protein is CASSTLLVTGPNEQFF. The CDR3 DNA follows: TGTGCCAGCAGTACCCTACTAGTTACTGGCCCCAATGAGCAGTTCTTC. This rearrangement joins TRBV2 to TRBJ2-1; D is possibly TRBD2 (5 bases). The CDR3 covers 16 residues. CDR1 is SNHLY and CDR2 is FYNNEI in the germline V gene. Trimming pared 5 bases from V and 6 bases from J, leaving 20 bases between.

This clonotype came up a few times. V and J are TRBV4-1 and TRBJ2-6; D unresolved. Germline V lookup: CDR1 MGHRA, CDR2 YSYEKL. The CDR3 is made up of 16 amino acids. Trimming shortened V by 1 base and J by 0 bases, and 7 bases separated the two germline ends. The CDR3 here is CASSQVTTSGANVLTF. The CDR3 coding sequence is TGCGCCAGCAGCCAAGTGACCACCTCTGGGGCCAACGTCCTGACTTTC.

This clonotype was seen at least ten times. The rearrangement links TRBV20-1 to TRBJ1-1; possible D gene TRBD1, 5 bases. The germline gives CDR1 DFQATT, CDR2 SNEGSKA (reference sequence). The CDR3 runs 14 residues. As DNA, the CDR3 is TGCACCACCGGGCAGGGCCAGACGGGAACTGAAGCTTTCTTT. It is translated as CTTGQGQTGTEAFF.

This clonotype was detected only a few times. In DNA form, the CDR3 reads TGTGCCAGCAGCCCCCGGGACACCCTCTATGGCTACACCTTC. This codes for CASSPRDTLYGYTF. The chain links TRBV14 to TRBJ1-2; maybe TRBD1 (6 bases). This CDR3 spans 14 amino acids. V lost 4 bases and J lost 4, with 13 bases in between. Germline V gene sequence: CDR1 SGHDN, CDR2 FVKESK.